These T cell receptor beta chains were read from a single sample in a study of blood T cell repertoires in COVID-19. Sequencing was performed with immunoSEQ multiplex PCR; in TCRdb, only in-frame clones are kept and a portion is missing. The table shows approximately 66,000 clones, with around 70% occurring only once. Sample: peripheral blood. The receptors were sampled from a man in his sixties with acute or convalescent COVID-19. The conserved cysteine and the conserved F or W are not part of the CDR3 here. Each record gives: V gene, D gene, CDR3 length, CDR3 protein. The D gene is left open where the match is weak.

V gene: TRBV3-1/TRBV3-2
D gene: -
CDR3 length: 12
CDR3 protein: ASSQDLSSTEAF

V gene: TRBV5-1
D gene: -
CDR3 length: 12
CDR3 protein: ASSLGAGNYGYT

V gene: TRBV6-5
D gene: TRBD2
CDR3 length: 13
CDR3 protein: ASTLWAGAADTQY

V gene: TRBV19
D gene: -
CDR3 length: 11
CDR3 protein: ASSSGEGTEAF

V gene: TRBV28
D gene: -
CDR3 length: 15
CDR3 protein: ASSPPRGTAGAEKLF

V gene: TRBV19
D gene: -
CDR3 length: 12
CDR3 protein: ASSIGQVVGEQY

V gene: TRBV2
D gene: -
CDR3 length: 11
CDR3 protein: ASSGGGDYGYT

V gene: TRBV1
D gene: -
CDR3 length: 21
CDR3 protein: TSSQGTYTGLAGAYESTDTQY

V gene: TRBV28
D gene: TRBD1
CDR3 length: 12
CDR3 protein: ASSTGQGNTEAF

V gene: TRBV10-3
D gene: -
CDR3 length: 13
CDR3 protein: ASAPGLRNTGELF

V gene: TRBV11-1
D gene: -
CDR3 length: 12
CDR3 protein: ASSFGAGDEKLF

V gene: TRBV10-3
D gene: -
CDR3 length: 13
CDR3 protein: AISGLEIGPNEQF

V gene: TRBV25-1
D gene: TRBD1
CDR3 length: 14
CDR3 protein: ASSDPPDRSGTEAF

V gene: TRBV9
D gene: TRBD1
CDR3 length: 14
CDR3 protein: ASSLGEGQGDQPQH

V gene: TRBV5-4
D gene: TRBD1
CDR3 length: 14
CDR3 protein: ASSPARDRVIDTQY

V gene: TRBV18
D gene: TRBD1
CDR3 length: 16
CDR3 protein: ASSRGQGTNSGANVLT

V gene: TRBV6-1
D gene: -
CDR3 length: 11
CDR3 protein: ASSPGGFYGYT

V gene: TRBV5-1
D gene: -
CDR3 length: 13
CDR3 protein: ASSPYQGMNTEAF

V gene: TRBV10-3
D gene: -
CDR3 length: 11
CDR3 protein: AIRGDTRETQY

V gene: TRBV30
D gene: TRBD1
CDR3 length: 13
CDR3 protein: AWSRGQGAADTQY

V gene: TRBV30
D gene: TRBD1
CDR3 length: 14
CDR3 protein: AWRDPGQENTGELF

V gene: TRBV5-1
D gene: TRBD1
CDR3 length: 12
CDR3 protein: ASSETGGQETQY

V gene: TRBV19
D gene: -
CDR3 length: 13
CDR3 protein: ASSMTGENTGELF

V gene: TRBV19
D gene: -
CDR3 length: 14
CDR3 protein: ASSISPPRGYNEQF

V gene: TRBV7-3
D gene: TRBD1
CDR3 length: 15
CDR3 protein: ASSSGTGVRRNQPQH

V gene: TRBV5-1
D gene: TRBD2
CDR3 length: 13
CDR3 protein: ASSAGWGGANEQF

V gene: TRBV5-1
D gene: -
CDR3 length: 12
CDR3 protein: ASSLPGDGQPQH

V gene: TRBV30
D gene: TRBD2
CDR3 length: 13
CDR3 protein: AWSAGGAGADTQY

V gene: TRBV25-1
D gene: -
CDR3 length: 13
CDR3 protein: ASSEWGPAKNIQY

V gene: TRBV18
D gene: -
CDR3 length: 13
CDR3 protein: ASSPRSGNTGELF

V gene: TRBV30
D gene: -
CDR3 length: 10
CDR3 protein: AWSTGGYGYT

V gene: TRBV5-4
D gene: -
CDR3 length: 14
CDR3 protein: ASSLEGPRSSDTQY

V gene: TRBV19
D gene: -
CDR3 length: 9
CDR3 protein: ASSPSYGYT

V gene: TRBV25-1
D gene: -
CDR3 length: 11
CDR3 protein: ASSGEWGEPLH

V gene: TRBV5-1
D gene: -
CDR3 length: 13
CDR3 protein: ASSLVGVTNSPLH

V gene: TRBV19
D gene: -
CDR3 length: 12
CDR3 protein: ASTPGRVDYEQY

V gene: TRBV9
D gene: TRBD1
CDR3 length: 14
CDR3 protein: ASSPTGGTGANVLT

V gene: TRBV20-1
D gene: -
CDR3 length: 9
CDR3 protein: SAPFLDTQY

V gene: TRBV5-1
D gene: TRBD2
CDR3 length: 13
CDR3 protein: ASSLGAGVYETQY

V gene: TRBV5-1
D gene: -
CDR3 length: 11
CDR3 protein: ASSLSTEETQY

V gene: TRBV5-6
D gene: TRBD2
CDR3 length: 15
CDR3 protein: ASSFYLAGGMPDTQY

V gene: TRBV7-3
D gene: -
CDR3 length: 14
CDR3 protein: ASSPIGLANTGELF

V gene: TRBV5-4
D gene: -
CDR3 length: 13
CDR3 protein: ASSLVSDLGGTQY

V gene: TRBV5-1
D gene: -
CDR3 length: 13
CDR3 protein: ASSSSLEGGDTQY

V gene: TRBV5-4
D gene: -
CDR3 length: 13
CDR3 protein: ASSLAGSGANVLT

V gene: TRBV9
D gene: -
CDR3 length: 11
CDR3 protein: ASSPGFSYEQY

V gene: TRBV7-3
D gene: TRBD1
CDR3 length: 13
CDR3 protein: ASARGTGEDNEQF

V gene: TRBV5-6
D gene: -
CDR3 length: 12
CDR3 protein: ASSLVSSGDTQY

V gene: TRBV5-1
D gene: TRBD1
CDR3 length: 14
CDR3 protein: ASSFPETGVGETQY

V gene: TRBV30
D gene: TRBD1
CDR3 length: 12
CDR3 protein: AWSRPGGSYEQY

V gene: TRBV10-3
D gene: TRBD1
CDR3 length: 12
CDR3 protein: AIRDSGNNSPLH

V gene: TRBV7-9
D gene: -
CDR3 length: 11
CDR3 protein: ASSLGVADTQY

V gene: TRBV28
D gene: -
CDR3 length: 10
CDR3 protein: ASSFNNEKLF

V gene: TRBV7-2
D gene: -
CDR3 length: 12
CDR3 protein: ASSLVVSDYGYT

V gene: TRBV11-2
D gene: -
CDR3 length: 14
CDR3 protein: ASSPRLAGLDTEAF

V gene: TRBV6-1
D gene: -
CDR3 length: 14
CDR3 protein: ASSEWVSGGDYGYT

V gene: TRBV4-2
D gene: -
CDR3 length: 12
CDR3 protein: ASSQDHQNSPLH

V gene: TRBV19
D gene: TRBD1
CDR3 length: 16
CDR3 protein: ASSTNRGPRHSTGELF